This is a list of T cell receptor beta chains from one sample in a study of T cells in Graves' hyperthyroidism and ophthalmopathy. TCRdb reprocessed the multiplex PCR reads with MiXCR, giving one entry per CDR3 protein. This sample carries 550,000 to 700,000 distinct CDR3 sequences, around 45% of them seen once, and the ten largest clones take around 20%. What was sequenced was peripheral blood or thyroid tissue (not recorded which). The source is an adult woman with Graves' disease, either hyperthyroidism or ophthalmopathy (not recorded which). The CDR3 runs from the conserved cysteine through the conserved F or W. The D gene is left open where the match is weak. Expanded clones get a size class; other rows say once, few or many, or leave the size out.

j_call clone_size v_call d_call cdr3_nt cdr3_aa
TRBJ2-2 - TRBV28 - TGTGCCAGCTCCCGGGGGGAGCTGTTTTTT CASSRGELFF
TRBJ2-7 many TRBV15 TRBD2 TGTGCCACCAGCAGAAACCGGGACTACTACGAGCAGTACTTC CATSRNRDYYEQYF
TRBJ2-5 many TRBV28 TRBD2 TGTGCCAGCAGTTTAGGGGGGGAACAAGAGACCCAGTACTTC CASSLGGEQETQYF
TRBJ1-2 few TRBV20-1 - TGCAGTGCCAGAAGGGGGTCGGGCTACACCTTC CSARRGSGYTF
TRBJ1-1 many TRBV19 TRBD1 TGTGCCAGCACAGGGGGGGCAGTGAACACTGAAGCTTTCTTT CASTGGAVNTEAFF
TRBJ1-5 many TRBV20-1 - TGCAGTGCTAGAGATCAGGGATATCAGCCCCAGCATTTT CSARDQGYQPQHF
TRBJ1-5 many TRBV19 - TGTGCCAGTAGTGGACCTGGAGCGGGCAATCAGCCCCAGCATTTT CASSGPGAGNQPQHF
TRBJ1-5 - TRBV12-3/TRBV12-4 - TGTGCCAGCAGTTTACAGGGGAGGGCTCAGCCCCAGCATTTT CASSLQGRAQPQHF
TRBJ1-5 few TRBV5-1 - TGCGCCAGCAGCCAAACAGGGTACCAGCCCCAGCATTTT CASSQTGYQPQHF
TRBJ1-4 - TRBV25-1 TRBD1 TGTGCCAGCAGTGCGAACCCCGGGACAGGGTGGGGAAAACTGTTTTTT CASSANPGTGWGKLFF
TRBJ2-2 - TRBV6-5 TRBD2 TGTGCCAGCAGTTACGCCGGGAGGCGGACCGGGGAGCTGTTTTTT CASSYAGRRTGELFF
TRBJ1-6 - TRBV7-9 - TGTGCCAGCAGCTTAGTAAACGATTCACCCCTCCACTTT CASSLVNDSPLHF
TRBJ2-6 many TRBV19 - TGTGCCAGTACCGCGTTGAGGGCGCCAACACTGGGCTCTGGGGCCAACGTCCTGACTTTC CASTALRAPTLGSGANVLTF
TRBJ2-7 many TRBV11-2 TRBD1 TGTGCCAGCAGCTGGGGACAGGGGGGCTCCTACGAGCAGTACTTC CASSWGQGGSYEQYF
TRBJ2-7 many TRBV20-1 - TGCAGTGCTAGAGATCCTGGGCAGGGTTTGGTCGAGCAGTACTTC CSARDPGQGLVEQYF
TRBJ1-5 many TRBV7-8 - TGTGCCAGCAGCTTCAGGGTTGATCAGCCCCAGCATTTT CASSFRVDQPQHF
TRBJ1-2 - TRBV12-3/TRBV12-4 - TGTGCCAGCAGTTTAGTTGGCGGGGCCGGCTACACCTTC CASSLVGGAGYTF
TRBJ2-5 few TRBV29-1 TRBD1 TGCAGCGTTAGACAGGGGGTATGGGGAGAGACCCAGTACTTC CSVRQGVWGETQYF
TRBJ2-5 many TRBV28 TRBD2 TGTGCCAGCAGTCCCCTAGGGACTAGCACCGAAGAGACCCAGTACTTC CASSPLGTSTEETQYF
TRBJ1-2 - TRBV28 - TGTGCCAGCAGTCGCTCGCCCCCGGCCCTAACAGGGAACGGCTATGGCTACACCTTC CASSRSPPALTGNGYGYTF
TRBJ2-2 - TRBV6-5 - TGTGCCAGCATGGACAGAGCAATCCTCACCGGGGAGCTGTTTTTT CASMDRAILTGELFF
TRBJ1-1 many TRBV2 - TGTGCCAGCAGTGAGTGGAGGCAGGGTGAATCTTTCTTT CASSEWRQGESFF
TRBJ2-7 - TRBV15 - TGTGCCACCAGCAGCCGAGTCCGGGACGGGTCCTACGAGCAGTACTTC CATSSRVRDGSYEQYF
TRBJ2-7 - TRBV4-2 TRBD1 TGTGCCAGCAGCCTCCTACAGGGGCGCGAGCAGTACTTC CASSLLQGREQYF
TRBJ2-3 few TRBV2 - TGTGCCACCCCGCCTCCCGGCGGGTCTCGCACAGATACGCAGTATTTT CATPPPGGSRTDTQYF
TRBJ2-7 - TRBV10-2 TRBD2 TGTGCCAGCAGCTTAATGCTAGCGGGAGATTACGAGCAGTACTTC CASSLMLAGDYEQYF
TRBJ1-1 once TRBV7-2 - TGTGCCAGCAGCGTAGCAGGGGTGGGAGCTGAAGCTTTCTTT CASSVAGVGAEAFF
TRBJ2-5 many TRBV5-1 - TGCGCCAGCAGCGCCGAAAGGGTGAGAGAGACCCAGTACTTC CASSAERVRETQYF
TRBJ2-7 many TRBV4-2 - TGTGCCAGCAGCCAAGGTTTAGCAGCGGGTGCCTACGAGCAGTACTTC CASSQGLAAGAYEQYF
TRBJ2-5 many TRBV20-1 TRBD1 TGCAGTGCAACAAACAGGGGGCGCGGAAAAGAGACCCAGTACTTC CSATNRGRGKETQYF
TRBJ2-7 - TRBV25-1 TRBD1 TGTGCCAGCAGAGACTGGGACAGAATCTACGAGCAGTACTTC CASRDWDRIYEQYF
TRBJ1-2 - TRBV7-9 - TGTGCCACCCAACGGGGACCAACCTATGGCTACACCTTC CATQRGPTYGYTF
TRBJ2-7 many TRBV5-6 - TGTGCCAGCAGCTTACCGTCGATCCCTACCTACGAGCAGTACTTC CASSLPSIPTYEQYF
TRBJ1-2 - TRBV4-1 - TGCGCCAGCAGCCATTTTGGGACTCAAAAGGGGGGCTACACCTTC CASSHFGTQKGGYTF
TRBJ2-3 few TRBV4-2 - TGTGCCAGCAGCCAAGCTTCCGGGGCTGACACAGATACGCAGTATTTT CASSQASGADTDTQYF
TRBJ1-2 many TRBV7-2 - TGTGCCAGCAGCTTGGAGGCACCGTTCCTTAACTATGGCTACACCTTC CASSLEAPFLNYGYTF
TRBJ2-5 many TRBV7-6 TRBD1 TGTGCCAGCAGCGTCAGGGGGGAGACCCAGTACTTC CASSVRGETQYF
TRBJ1-1 - TRBV2 - TGTGCCAGCGGAACGGGGAAGAACACTGAAGCTTTCTTT CASGTGKNTEAFF
TRBJ2-7 once TRBV5-1 - TGCGCCAGCAGGTTGGATACAGGGTACTACGAGCAGTACTTC CASRLDTGYYEQYF
TRBJ2-5 - TRBV10-3 - TGTGCCATCAGTGAGCTCAGTCAAGAGACCCAGTACTTC CAISELSQETQYF
TRBJ1-3 - TRBV29-1 TRBD1 TGCAGCGGGACCCACAGGGGACCTGGAAACACCATATATTTT CSGTHRGPGNTIYF
TRBJ2-5 many TRBV5-1 TRBD1 TGCGCCAGCAACCCGACAGGGTTTCAAGAGACCCAGTACTTC CASNPTGFQETQYF
TRBJ1-3 - TRBV10-1 - TGCGCCAGTGGATTAAGCTCTGGAAACACCATATATTTT CASGLSSGNTIYF
TRBJ2-5 - TRBV6-5 - TGTGCCAGCGGCGAGACCGGTGGCAATCAGCCCCAGTACTTC CASGETGGNQPQYF
TRBJ2-5 many TRBV11-2 - TGTGCCAGCAGCCCCGCTTTCGGGGGAGAGACCCAGTACTTC CASSPAFGGETQYF